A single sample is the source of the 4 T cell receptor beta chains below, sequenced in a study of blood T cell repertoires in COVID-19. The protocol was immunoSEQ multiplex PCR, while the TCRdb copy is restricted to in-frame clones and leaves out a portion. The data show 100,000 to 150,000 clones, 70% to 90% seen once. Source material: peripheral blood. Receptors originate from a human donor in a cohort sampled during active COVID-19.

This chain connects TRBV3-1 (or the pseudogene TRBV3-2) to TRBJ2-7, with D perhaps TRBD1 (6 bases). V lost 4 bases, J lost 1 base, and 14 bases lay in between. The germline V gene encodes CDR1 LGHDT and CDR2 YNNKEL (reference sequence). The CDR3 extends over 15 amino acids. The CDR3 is CASSPPGTLSYEQYF. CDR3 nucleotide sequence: TGTGCCAGCAGCCCACCCGGGACATTATCCTACGAGCAGTACTTC.

CDR3 residues: CSVNRGMSGYTF. The DNA for the CDR3 is TGCAGCGTTAACAGGGGTATGAGTGGCTACACCTTC. The chain couples TRBV29-1 to TRBJ1-2; TRBD1 matches at 7 bases. The length of the CDR3 is 12 residues. The germline V gene has CDR1 SQVTM and CDR2 ANQGSEA. The J segment lost 7 bases and the V segment lost 5 bases, leaving 7 bases of the junction unmatched.

In nucleotides, the CDR3 is TGTGCCAGCAGGCCAGGGGGGCGCTTCTATGGCTACACCTTC. It codes for CASRPGGRFYGYTF. This sequence joins TRBV28 and TRBJ1-2; 7 bases line up with TRBD1. After removal of 6 bases from V and 4 bases from J, the junction contained 8 bases not matched to a gene. CDR1 and CDR2 from the germline V gene are MDHEN and SYDVKM. The CDR3 consists of 14 residues.

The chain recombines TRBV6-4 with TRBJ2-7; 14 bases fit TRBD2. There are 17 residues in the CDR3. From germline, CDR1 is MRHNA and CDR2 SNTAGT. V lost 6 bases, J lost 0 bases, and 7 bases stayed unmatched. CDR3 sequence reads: CASRGTSGSLSSYEQYF. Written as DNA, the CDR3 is TGTGCCAGCAGGGGGACTAGCGGGAGTTTGAGCTCCTACGAGCAGTACTTC.